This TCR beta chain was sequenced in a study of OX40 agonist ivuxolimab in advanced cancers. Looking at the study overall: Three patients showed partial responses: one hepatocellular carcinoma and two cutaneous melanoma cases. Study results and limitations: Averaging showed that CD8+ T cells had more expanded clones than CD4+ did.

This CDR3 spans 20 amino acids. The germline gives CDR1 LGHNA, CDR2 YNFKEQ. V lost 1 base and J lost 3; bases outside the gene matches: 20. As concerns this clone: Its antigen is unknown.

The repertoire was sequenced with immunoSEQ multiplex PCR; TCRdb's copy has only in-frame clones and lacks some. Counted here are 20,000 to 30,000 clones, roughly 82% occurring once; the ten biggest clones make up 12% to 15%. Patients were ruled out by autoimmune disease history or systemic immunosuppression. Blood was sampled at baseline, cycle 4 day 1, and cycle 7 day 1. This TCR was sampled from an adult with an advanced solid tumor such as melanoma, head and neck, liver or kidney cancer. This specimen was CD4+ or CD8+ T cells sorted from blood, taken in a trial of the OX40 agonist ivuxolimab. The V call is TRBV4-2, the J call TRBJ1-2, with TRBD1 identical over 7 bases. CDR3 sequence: CASSQVPPGRTGDLDYGYTF. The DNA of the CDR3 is TGTGCCAGCAGCCAAGTTCCGCCCGGTCGAACAGGGGATTTAGACTATGGCTACACCTTC.